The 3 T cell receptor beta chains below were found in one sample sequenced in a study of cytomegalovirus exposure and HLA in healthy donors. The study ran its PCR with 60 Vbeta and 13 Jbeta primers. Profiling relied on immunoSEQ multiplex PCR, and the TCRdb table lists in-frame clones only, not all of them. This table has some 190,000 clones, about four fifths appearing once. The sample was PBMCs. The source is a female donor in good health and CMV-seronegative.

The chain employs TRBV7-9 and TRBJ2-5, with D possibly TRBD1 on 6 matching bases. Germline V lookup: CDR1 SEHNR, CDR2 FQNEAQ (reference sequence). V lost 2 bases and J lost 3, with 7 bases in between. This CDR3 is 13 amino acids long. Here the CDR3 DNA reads TGTGCCAGCAGCTTACCAGGGGAAGAGACCCAGTACTTC. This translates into CASSLPGEETQYF.

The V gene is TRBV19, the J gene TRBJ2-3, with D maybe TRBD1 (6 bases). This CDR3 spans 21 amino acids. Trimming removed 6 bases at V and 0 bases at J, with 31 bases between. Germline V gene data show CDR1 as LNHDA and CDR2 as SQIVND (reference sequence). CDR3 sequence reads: CASSTRWAGDASSLSTDTQYF. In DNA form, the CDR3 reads TGTGCCAGTAGCACGAGGTGGGCAGGGGACGCCTCTTCTCTTAGCACAGATACGCAGTATTTT.

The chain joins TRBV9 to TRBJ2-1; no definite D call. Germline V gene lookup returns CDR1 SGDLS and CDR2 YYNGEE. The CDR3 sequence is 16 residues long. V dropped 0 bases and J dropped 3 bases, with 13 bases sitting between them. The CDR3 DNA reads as TGTGCCAGCAGCGTAGGAGCCGGGTCGGGCTACAATGAGCAGTTCTTC. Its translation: CASSVGAGSGYNEQFF.